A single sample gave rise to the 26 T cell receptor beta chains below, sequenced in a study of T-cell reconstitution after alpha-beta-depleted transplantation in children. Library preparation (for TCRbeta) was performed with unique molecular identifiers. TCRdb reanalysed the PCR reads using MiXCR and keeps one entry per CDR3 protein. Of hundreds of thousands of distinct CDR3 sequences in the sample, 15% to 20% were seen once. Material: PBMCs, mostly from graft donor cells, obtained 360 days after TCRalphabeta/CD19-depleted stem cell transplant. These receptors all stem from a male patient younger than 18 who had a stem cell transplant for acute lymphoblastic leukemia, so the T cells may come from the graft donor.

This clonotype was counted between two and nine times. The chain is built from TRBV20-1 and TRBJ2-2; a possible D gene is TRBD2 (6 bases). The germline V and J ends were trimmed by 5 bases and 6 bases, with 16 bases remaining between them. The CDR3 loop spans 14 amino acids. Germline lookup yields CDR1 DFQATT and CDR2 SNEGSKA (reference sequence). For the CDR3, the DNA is TGCAGTGCTGGATATAGCGGAGGCGCCGGGGAGCTGTTTTTT. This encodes CSAGYSGGAGELFF.

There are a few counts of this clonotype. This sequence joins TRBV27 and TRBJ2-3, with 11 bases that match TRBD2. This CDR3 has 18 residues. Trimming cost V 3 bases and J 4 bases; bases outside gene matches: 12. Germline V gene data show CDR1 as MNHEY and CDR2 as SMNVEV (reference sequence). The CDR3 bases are TGTGCCAGCAGTTTCGGTCTAGCGGGAGGAGCCCAGCCAGATACGCAGTATTTT. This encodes CASSFGLAGGAQPDTQYF.

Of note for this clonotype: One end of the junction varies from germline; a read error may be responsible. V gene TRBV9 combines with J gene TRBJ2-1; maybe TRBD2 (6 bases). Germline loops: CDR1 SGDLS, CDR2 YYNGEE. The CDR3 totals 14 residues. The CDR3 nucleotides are TGTGCCAGCAGCCCACTTGACCGCTTCGGGACTTTTTACTTC. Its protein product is CASSPLDRFGTFYF.

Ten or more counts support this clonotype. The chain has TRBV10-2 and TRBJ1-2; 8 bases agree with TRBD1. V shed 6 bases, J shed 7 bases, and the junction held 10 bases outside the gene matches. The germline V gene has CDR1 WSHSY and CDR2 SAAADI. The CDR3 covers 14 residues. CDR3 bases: TGCGCCAGCAGCGGGGGCAGGGGGCCGTTTGGCTACACCTTC. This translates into CASSGGRGPFGYTF.

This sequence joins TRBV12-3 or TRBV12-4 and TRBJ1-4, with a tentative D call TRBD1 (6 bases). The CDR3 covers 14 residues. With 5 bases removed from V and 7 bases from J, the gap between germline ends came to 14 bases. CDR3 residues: CASSARGGFEKLFF. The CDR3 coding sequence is TGTGCCAGCAGTGCCAGGGGCGGGTTTGAAAAACTGTTTTTT.

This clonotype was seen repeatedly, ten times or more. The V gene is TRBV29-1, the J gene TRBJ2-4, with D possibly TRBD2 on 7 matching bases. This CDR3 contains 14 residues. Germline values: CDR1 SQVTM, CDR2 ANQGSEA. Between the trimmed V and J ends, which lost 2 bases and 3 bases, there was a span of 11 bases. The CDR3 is CSVERGGFKNIQYF. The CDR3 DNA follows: TGCAGCGTTGAAAGGGGGGGGTTCAAAAACATTCAGTACTTC.

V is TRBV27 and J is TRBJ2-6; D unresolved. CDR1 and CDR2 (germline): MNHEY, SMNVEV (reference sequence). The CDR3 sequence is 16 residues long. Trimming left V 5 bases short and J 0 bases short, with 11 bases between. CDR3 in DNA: TGTGCCAGCAGTCGGGCCCAGAGCTCTGGGGCCAACGTCCTGACTTTC. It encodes CASSRAQSSGANVLTF.

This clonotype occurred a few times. The CDR3: CASSLGLGTSGAVTDTQYF. As DNA, the CDR3 is TGTGCCAGCAGCCTCGGTTTGGGGACTAGCGGGGCCGTCACAGATACGCAGTATTTT. The V gene is TRBV7-6, the J gene TRBJ2-3; 13 bases fit TRBD2. Germline V CDR1 and CDR2: SGHVS, FNYEAQ. There are 19 residues in the CDR3. V trimming: 5 bases; J trimming: 2 bases; junction bases outside the gene matches: 13.

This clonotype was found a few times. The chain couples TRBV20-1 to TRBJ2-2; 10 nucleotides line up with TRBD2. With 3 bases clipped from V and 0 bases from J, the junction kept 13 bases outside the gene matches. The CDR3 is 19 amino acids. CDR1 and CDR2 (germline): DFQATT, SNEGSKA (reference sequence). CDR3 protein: CSARGAPGTSESNTGELFF. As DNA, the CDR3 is TGCAGTGCTAGGGGGGCTCCCGGGACTAGCGAGTCGAACACCGGGGAGCTGTTTTTT.

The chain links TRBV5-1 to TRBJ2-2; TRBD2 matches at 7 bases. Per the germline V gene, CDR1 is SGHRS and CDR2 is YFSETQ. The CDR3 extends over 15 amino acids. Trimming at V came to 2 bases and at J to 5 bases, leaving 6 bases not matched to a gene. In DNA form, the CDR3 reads TGCGCCAGCAGCTTCGGGGGGAGCCGAACCGGGGAGCTGTTTTTT. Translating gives CASSFGGSRTGELFF.

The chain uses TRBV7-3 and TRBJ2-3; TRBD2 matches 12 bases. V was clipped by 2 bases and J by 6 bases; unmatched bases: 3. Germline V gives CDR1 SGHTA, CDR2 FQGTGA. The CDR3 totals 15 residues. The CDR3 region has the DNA TGTGCCAGCAGCTTACTAGCGGGAGGGTATGATACGCAGTATTTT. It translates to CASSLLAGGYDTQYF.

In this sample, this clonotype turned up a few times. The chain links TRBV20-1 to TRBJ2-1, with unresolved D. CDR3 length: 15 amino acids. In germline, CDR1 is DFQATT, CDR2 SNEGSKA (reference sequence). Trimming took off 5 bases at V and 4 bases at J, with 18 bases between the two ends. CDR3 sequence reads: CSAPLVSLLYNEQFF. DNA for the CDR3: TGCAGTGCTCCGTTGGTCTCGCTATTATACAATGAGCAGTTCTTC.

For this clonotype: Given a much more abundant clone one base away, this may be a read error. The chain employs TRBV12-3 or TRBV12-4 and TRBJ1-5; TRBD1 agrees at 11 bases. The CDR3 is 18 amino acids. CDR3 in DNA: TGTGCCAGCTGTTTAGATCCCCGGGACAGGGGGTTTGGACAGCCCCAGCATTTT. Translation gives CASCLDPRDRGFGQPQHF.

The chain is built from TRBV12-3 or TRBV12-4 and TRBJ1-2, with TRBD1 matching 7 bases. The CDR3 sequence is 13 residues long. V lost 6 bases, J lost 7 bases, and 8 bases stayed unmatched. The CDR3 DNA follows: TGTGCCAGCAGGGCACAGGGGAGGGGTGGCTACACCTTC. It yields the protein CASRAQGRGGYTF.

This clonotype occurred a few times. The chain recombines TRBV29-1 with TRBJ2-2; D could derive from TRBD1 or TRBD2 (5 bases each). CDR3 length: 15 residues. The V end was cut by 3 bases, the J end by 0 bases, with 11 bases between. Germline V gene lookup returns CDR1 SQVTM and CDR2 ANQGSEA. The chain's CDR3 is CSVDGRGSNTGELFF. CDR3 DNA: TGCAGCGTTGATGGCCGGGGCTCGAACACCGGGGAGCTGTTTTTT.

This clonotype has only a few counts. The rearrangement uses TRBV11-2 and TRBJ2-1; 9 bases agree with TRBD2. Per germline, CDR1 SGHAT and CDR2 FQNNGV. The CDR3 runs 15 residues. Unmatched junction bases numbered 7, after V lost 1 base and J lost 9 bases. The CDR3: CASSLAPSGIGEQFF. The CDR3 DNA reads TGTGCCAGCAGCTTAGCTCCTAGCGGGATAGGTGAGCAGTTCTTC.

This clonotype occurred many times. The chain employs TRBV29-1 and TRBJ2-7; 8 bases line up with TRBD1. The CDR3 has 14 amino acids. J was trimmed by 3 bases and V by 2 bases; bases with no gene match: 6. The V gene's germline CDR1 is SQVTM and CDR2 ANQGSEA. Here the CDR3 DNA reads TGCAGCGTTGAAAAGGCAGGGGGCGACTACGAGCAGTACTTC. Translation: CSVEKAGGDYEQYF.

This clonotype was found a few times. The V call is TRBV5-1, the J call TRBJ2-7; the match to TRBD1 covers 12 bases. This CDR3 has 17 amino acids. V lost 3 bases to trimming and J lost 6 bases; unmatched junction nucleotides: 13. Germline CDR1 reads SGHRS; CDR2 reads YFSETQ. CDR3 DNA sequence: TGCGCCAGCAGCTCCCGGGACAGGGGGCGCCTGGTTTCCGAGCAGTACTTC. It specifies CASSSRDRGRLVSEQYF.

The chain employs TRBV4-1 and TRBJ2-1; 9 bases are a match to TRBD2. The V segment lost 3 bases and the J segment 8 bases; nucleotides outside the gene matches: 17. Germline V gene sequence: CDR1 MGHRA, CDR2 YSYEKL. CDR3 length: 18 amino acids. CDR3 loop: CASSHGGRRGLAVDEQFF. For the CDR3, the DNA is TGCGCCAGCAGCCATGGGGGCAGGAGGGGACTAGCAGTAGATGAGCAGTTCTTC.

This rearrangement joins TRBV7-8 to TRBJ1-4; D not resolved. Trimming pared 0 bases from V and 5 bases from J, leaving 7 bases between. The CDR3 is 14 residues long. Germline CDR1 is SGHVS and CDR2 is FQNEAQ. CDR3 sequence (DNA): TGTGCCAGCAGCTTAGCGCCGGGGAATGAAAAACTGTTTTTT. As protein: CASSLAPGNEKLFF.

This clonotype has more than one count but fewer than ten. The chain's CDR3 is CASRSLAGESYEQYF. In nucleotides, the CDR3 is TGTGCCAGCAGAAGTCTAGCGGGAGAATCCTACGAGCAGTACTTC. This sequence joins TRBV7-6 and TRBJ2-7, with 10 bases that match TRBD2. The germline gives CDR1 SGHVS, CDR2 FNYEAQ. V lost 6 bases and J lost 1; bases outside the gene matches: 6. The CDR3 spans 15 residues. The variable domain in full, completed from reference TRBV7-6 and TRBJ2-7, reads GAGVSQSPRYKVTKRGQDVALRCDPISGHVSLYWYRQALGQGPEFLTYFNYEAQQDKSGLPNDRFSAERPEGSISTLTIQRTEQRDSAMYRCASRSLAGESYEQYFGPGTRLTVT.

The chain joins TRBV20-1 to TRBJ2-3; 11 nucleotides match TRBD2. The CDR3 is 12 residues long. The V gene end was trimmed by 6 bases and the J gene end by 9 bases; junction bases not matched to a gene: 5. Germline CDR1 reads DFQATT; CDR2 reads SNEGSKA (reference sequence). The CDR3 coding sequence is TGCAGTGCATACAGGACTAGCGGGACGCAGTATTTT. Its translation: CSAYRTSGTQYF.

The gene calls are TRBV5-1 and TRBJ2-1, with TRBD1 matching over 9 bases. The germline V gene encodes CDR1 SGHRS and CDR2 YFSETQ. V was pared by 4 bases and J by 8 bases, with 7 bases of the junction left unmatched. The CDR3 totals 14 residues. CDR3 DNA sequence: TGCGCCAGCAGCCCCCGGGACAGGGCCGATGAGCAGTTCTTC. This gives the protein CASSPRDRADEQFF.

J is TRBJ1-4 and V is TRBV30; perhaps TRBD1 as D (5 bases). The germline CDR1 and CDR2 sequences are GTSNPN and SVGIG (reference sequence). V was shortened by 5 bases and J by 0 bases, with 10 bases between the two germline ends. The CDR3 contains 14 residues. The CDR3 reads CAWGAGATNEKLFF. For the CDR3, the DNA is TGTGCCTGGGGGGCGGGGGCAACTAATGAAAAACTGTTTTTT.

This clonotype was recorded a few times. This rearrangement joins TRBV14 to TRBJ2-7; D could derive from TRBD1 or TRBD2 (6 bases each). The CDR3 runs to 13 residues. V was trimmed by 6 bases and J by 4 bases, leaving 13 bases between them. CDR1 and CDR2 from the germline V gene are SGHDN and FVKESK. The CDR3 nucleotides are TGTGCCAGCAGTGAGGAGGGGGTATACGAGCAGTACTTC. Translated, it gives CASSEEGVYEQYF.

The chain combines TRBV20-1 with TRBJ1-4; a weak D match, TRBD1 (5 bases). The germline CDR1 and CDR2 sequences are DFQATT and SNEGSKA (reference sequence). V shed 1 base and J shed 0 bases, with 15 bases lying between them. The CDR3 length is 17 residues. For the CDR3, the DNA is TGCAGTGCTAGAGGCCGACAGTCGACTGCAACTAATGAAAAACTGTTTTTT. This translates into CSARGRQSTATNEKLFF.